A selection of T cell receptor beta chains follows, all from one sample in a study of response to subunit inactivated influenza vaccine. In TCRdb, the RT-PCR reads were re-called with MiXCR into one record per CDR3 protein. The data show around 750,000 distinct CDR3 sequences, with about 20% seen just once and about 9.4% held by the top ten. This specimen was PBMCs from blood, taken 4 to 6 days after vaccination. Receptor source: a man over 45 who received an inactivated influenza vaccine. The CDR3 runs from the conserved cysteine through the conserved F or W. The D gene is left open where the match is weak. Expanded clones get a size class; other rows say once, few or many, or leave the size out.

J gene: TRBJ1-2; V gene: TRBV10-2; clone size: few; D gene: TRBD1; CDR3 DNA: TGCGCCAGCAGGAACCGGGACAGCTATGGCTACACCTTC; CDR3 protein: CASRNRDSYGYTF
J gene: TRBJ2-1; V gene: TRBV7-9; clone size: few; D gene: TRBD2; CDR3 DNA: TGTGCCAGCAGCCCGCGGACTAGCGGGAACTACAATGAGCAGTTCTTC; CDR3 protein: CASSPRTSGNYNEQFF
J gene: TRBJ2-6; V gene: TRBV4-3; clone size: few; D gene: -; CDR3 DNA: TGCGCCAGCAGCCAAGCCGGGACGGAGTTCTCTGGGGCCAACGTCCTGACTTTC; CDR3 protein: CASSQAGTEFSGANVLTF
J gene: TRBJ2-1; V gene: TRBV24-1; clone size: many; D gene: TRBD2; CDR3 DNA: TGTGCCACCAGTGATTTGGATAGCGGGATTTCTGAGCAGTTCTTC; CDR3 protein: CATSDLDSGISEQFF
J gene: TRBJ2-2; V gene: TRBV12-3/TRBV12-4; clone size: many; D gene: TRBD2; CDR3 DNA: TGTGCCAGCAAGGGTCTAGCGGGAAGAGGTGGGGAGCTGTTTTTT; CDR3 protein: CASKGLAGRGGELFF
J gene: TRBJ2-1; V gene: TRBV6-5; clone size: -; D gene: TRBD1; CDR3 DNA: TGTGCCAGCAGTTACACAAAAGGCAGGGGGCATCAAAATGAGCAGTTCTTC; CDR3 protein: CASSYTKGRGHQNEQFF
J gene: TRBJ1-2; V gene: TRBV29-1; clone size: -; D gene: TRBD1; CDR3 DNA: TGCAGCGTTGTATCGACAGGGCATGGCTACACCTTC; CDR3 protein: CSVVSTGHGYTF
J gene: TRBJ2-7; V gene: TRBV12-2; clone size: -; D gene: -; CDR3 DNA: TGTGCAAGTCGTCGGGCCCATGGGAGTCCCTACGAGCAGTACTTC; CDR3 protein: CASRRAHGSPYEQYF
J gene: TRBJ2-1; V gene: TRBV12-3/TRBV12-4; clone size: -; D gene: TRBD2; CDR3 DNA: TGTGCCAGCAGTGTTAATAGCGGGGGTAATGAGCAGTTCTTC; CDR3 protein: CASSVNSGGNEQFF
J gene: TRBJ2-5; V gene: TRBV7-6; clone size: -; D gene: -; CDR3 DNA: TGTGCCAGCAGCCCGGGGCTTCTAAAAGAGACCCAGTACTTC; CDR3 protein: CASSPGLLKETQYF
J gene: TRBJ2-2; V gene: TRBV20-1; clone size: few; D gene: TRBD2; CDR3 DNA: TGCAGTGCTAGAGAGGTTAAGGGACTAGCGGTCACCGGGGAGCTGTTTTTT; CDR3 protein: CSAREVKGLAVTGELFF
J gene: TRBJ1-5; V gene: TRBV7-6; clone size: -; D gene: -; CDR3 DNA: TGTGCCAGCAGCTTAGTCTTTAGGGTTGGTCAGCCCCAGCATTTT; CDR3 protein: CASSLVFRVGQPQHF
J gene: TRBJ2-5; V gene: TRBV4-3; clone size: once; D gene: -; CDR3 DNA: TGCGCCAGCAGCCAAACTGCGGGGGCGCGTGAGACCCAGTACTTC; CDR3 protein: CASSQTAGARETQYF
J gene: TRBJ1-2; V gene: TRBV20-1; clone size: few; D gene: TRBD1; CDR3 DNA: TGCAAACCGGACAGGGAAAGGGTTAACTATGGCTACACCTTC; CDR3 protein: CKPDRERVNYGYTF
J gene: TRBJ2-2; V gene: TRBV6-2/TRBV6-3; clone size: -; D gene: TRBD2; CDR3 DNA: TGTGCCAGCAGTCAGGGAGGGTTCACCGGGGAGCTGTTTTTT; CDR3 protein: CASSQGGFTGELFF
J gene: TRBJ2-7; V gene: TRBV21-1; clone size: -; D gene: -; CDR3 DNA: TGTGCCAGCAGCAAAGTTTGCATGTGCGAGCAGTACTTC; CDR3 protein: CASSKVCMCEQYF
J gene: TRBJ1-4; V gene: TRBV20-1; clone size: once; D gene: -; CDR3 DNA: TGCAGTGCTAGAGATCGAAGAACAGGGCTCAATGAAAAACTGTTTTTT; CDR3 protein: CSARDRRTGLNEKLFF
J gene: TRBJ2-1; V gene: TRBV5-1; clone size: -; D gene: TRBD2; CDR3 DNA: TGCGCCAGCAGGAGCGGGATAGCCCCCAATGAGCAGTTCTTC; CDR3 protein: CASRSGIAPNEQFF
J gene: TRBJ2-1; V gene: TRBV4-3; clone size: few; D gene: -; CDR3 DNA: TGCGCCAGCAGCCACGCCGGGACCCTGGGGAATGAGCAGTTCTTC; CDR3 protein: CASSHAGTLGNEQFF
J gene: TRBJ1-2; V gene: TRBV11-2; clone size: -; D gene: -; CDR3 DNA: TGTGCCAGCAGCTTAGTTGCCAGCGCCGGCTACACCTTC; CDR3 protein: CASSLVASAGYTF
J gene: TRBJ1-5; V gene: TRBV4-3; clone size: many; D gene: TRBD1; CDR3 DNA: TGCGCCAGCAGCCACGACAGGGTGTATAGCAATCAGCCCCAGCATTTT; CDR3 protein: CASSHDRVYSNQPQHF
J gene: TRBJ2-1; V gene: TRBV7-9; clone size: many; D gene: -; CDR3 DNA: TGTGCCAGCAGCTTAGCGGTTGGGACATTTCAGTTCTTC; CDR3 protein: CASSLAVGTFQFF
J gene: TRBJ2-7; V gene: TRBV7-8; clone size: few; D gene: TRBD2; CDR3 DNA: TGTGCCAGCACTCAAGCCGGACTAGCGGGGGCCCACTACGAGCAGTACTTC; CDR3 protein: CASTQAGLAGAHYEQYF
J gene: TRBJ2-3; V gene: TRBV7-9; clone size: few; D gene: TRBD2; CDR3 DNA: TGTGCCAGCAGCTTAGCCCGTAGCGGGGGAGACACAGATACGCAGTATTTT; CDR3 protein: CASSLARSGGDTDTQYF
J gene: TRBJ2-2; V gene: TRBV6-2/TRBV6-3; clone size: few; D gene: -; CDR3 DNA: TGTGCCAGCAGTTACCCGAACTCGGCCACCGGGGAGCTGTTTTTT; CDR3 protein: CASSYPNSATGELFF
J gene: TRBJ1-6; V gene: TRBV5-1; clone size: few; D gene: -; CDR3 DNA: TGCGCCAGCAGCTTGGATAGCCCAGTTAATTCACCCCTCCACTTT; CDR3 protein: CASSLDSPVNSPLHF
J gene: TRBJ2-2; V gene: TRBV9; clone size: few; D gene: -; CDR3 DNA: TGTGCCAGCAGCGTAGAAGCGTCCGGGGAGCTGTTTTTT; CDR3 protein: CASSVEASGELFF